This section outlines one T cell receptor (beta chain) sequence together with its context. Its specificity is not known. J was trimmed by 4 bases and V by 0 bases; bases with no gene match: 2. The CDR3 consists of 15 residues. Germline V lookup: CDR1 SGHTS, CDR2 YDEGEE. CD8 memory cells included CD45RO+ cells plus CCR7-negative CD45RA+ TemRA cells. The data stem from a study of shared clonotypes between healthy human individuals. The table came from immunoSEQ multiplex PCR; TCRdb's copy has only in-frame clones and leaves some out. This sample has around 690,000 clones; roughly 91% occur once, and the top ten carry 34%. The study's findings and limits: In general, naive subsets displayed greater estimated richness than memory subsets did. Compared with clonotypes that all four donors shared, non-shared clonotypes had lower generation probabilities.

Sequencing input: memory CD8+ T cells from PBMCs. As for subset: CD45RO+ cells pooled with CCR7-negative TemRA cells. This sequence originates from a man between 18 and 29 years old in good health. Some clones in this sample may be carry-over from other donors' samples. V usage is TRBV5-8 and J usage is TRBJ2-2, with TRBD2 matching over 8 bases. This chain's CDR3 is CASSLELAATGELFF. In DNA, the CDR3 is TGTGCCAGCAGCTTGGAACTAGCGGCCACCGGGGAGCTGTTTTTT.